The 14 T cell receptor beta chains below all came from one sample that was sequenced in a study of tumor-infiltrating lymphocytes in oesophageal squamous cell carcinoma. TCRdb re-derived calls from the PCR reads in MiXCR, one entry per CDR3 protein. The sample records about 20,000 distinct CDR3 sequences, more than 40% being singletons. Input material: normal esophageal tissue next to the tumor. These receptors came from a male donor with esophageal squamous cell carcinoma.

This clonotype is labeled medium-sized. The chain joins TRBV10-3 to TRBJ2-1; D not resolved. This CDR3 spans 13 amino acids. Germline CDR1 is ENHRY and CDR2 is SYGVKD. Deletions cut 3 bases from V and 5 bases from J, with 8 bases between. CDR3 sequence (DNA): TGTGCCATCAGTGATCGTCAGAACAATGAGCAGTTCTTC. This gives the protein CAISDRQNNEQFF.

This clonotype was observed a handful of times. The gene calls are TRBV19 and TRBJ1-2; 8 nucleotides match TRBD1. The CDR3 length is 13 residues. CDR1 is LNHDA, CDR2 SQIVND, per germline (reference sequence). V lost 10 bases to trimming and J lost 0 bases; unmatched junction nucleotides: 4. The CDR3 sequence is CATNRGANYGYTF. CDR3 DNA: TGTGCCACCAACAGGGGGGCTAACTATGGCTACACCTTC. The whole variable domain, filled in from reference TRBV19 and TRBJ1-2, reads DGGITQSPKYLFRKEGQNVTLSCEQNLNHDAMYWYRQDPGQGLRLIYYSQIVNDFQKGDIAEGYSVSREKKESFPLTVTSAQKNPTAFYLCATNRGANYGYTFGSGTRLTVV.

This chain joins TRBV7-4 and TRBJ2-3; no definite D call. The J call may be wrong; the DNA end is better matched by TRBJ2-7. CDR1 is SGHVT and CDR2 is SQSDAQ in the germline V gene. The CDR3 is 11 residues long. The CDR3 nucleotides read TGTGCCAGCAGCCCCCAAGATACGCAGTACTTC. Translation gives CASSPQDTQYF.

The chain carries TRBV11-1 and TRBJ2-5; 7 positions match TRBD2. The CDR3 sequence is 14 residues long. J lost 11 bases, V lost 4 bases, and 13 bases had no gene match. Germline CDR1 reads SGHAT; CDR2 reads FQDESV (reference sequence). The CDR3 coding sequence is TGTGCCAGCAGCTCAGGACTAGGAGACAATGAGCAGTACTTC. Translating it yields CASSSGLGDNEQYF.

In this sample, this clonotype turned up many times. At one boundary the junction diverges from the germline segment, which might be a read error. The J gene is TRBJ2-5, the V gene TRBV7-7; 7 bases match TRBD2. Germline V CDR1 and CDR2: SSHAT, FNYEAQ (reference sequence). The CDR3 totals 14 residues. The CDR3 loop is CASSVGLVEETQYF. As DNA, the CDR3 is TGTGCTAGCAGCGTCGGACTAGTAGAGGAGACCCAGTACTTC.

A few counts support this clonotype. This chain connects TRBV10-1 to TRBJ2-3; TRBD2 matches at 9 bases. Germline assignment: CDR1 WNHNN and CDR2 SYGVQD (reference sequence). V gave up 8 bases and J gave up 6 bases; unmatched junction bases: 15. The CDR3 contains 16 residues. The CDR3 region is CASDNLTSGSCDTQYF. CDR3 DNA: TGCGCCAGCGATAATCTGACTAGCGGATCTTGCGATACGCAGTATTTT.

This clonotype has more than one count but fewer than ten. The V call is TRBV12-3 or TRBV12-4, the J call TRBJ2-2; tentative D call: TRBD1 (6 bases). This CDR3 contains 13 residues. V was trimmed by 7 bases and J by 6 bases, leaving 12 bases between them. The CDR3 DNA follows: TGTGCCAGCACAGGGGTGGAAGCCGGGGAGCTGTTTTTT. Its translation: CASTGVEAGELFF.

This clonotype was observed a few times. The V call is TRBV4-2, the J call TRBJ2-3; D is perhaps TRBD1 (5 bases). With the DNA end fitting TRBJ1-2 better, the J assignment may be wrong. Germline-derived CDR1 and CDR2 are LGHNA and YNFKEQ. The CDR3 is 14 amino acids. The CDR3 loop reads CASSQELGVGGYTF. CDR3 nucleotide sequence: TGTGCCAGCAGCCAAGAGTTGGGGGTAGGAGGCTACACCTTC.

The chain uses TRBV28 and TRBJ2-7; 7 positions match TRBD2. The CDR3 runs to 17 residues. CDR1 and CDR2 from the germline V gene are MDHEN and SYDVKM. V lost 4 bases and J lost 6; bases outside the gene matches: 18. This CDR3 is CASSWPWAGETRGEQYF. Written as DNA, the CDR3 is TGTGCCAGCAGTTGGCCGTGGGCGGGAGAGACTCGGGGCGAGCAGTACTTC.

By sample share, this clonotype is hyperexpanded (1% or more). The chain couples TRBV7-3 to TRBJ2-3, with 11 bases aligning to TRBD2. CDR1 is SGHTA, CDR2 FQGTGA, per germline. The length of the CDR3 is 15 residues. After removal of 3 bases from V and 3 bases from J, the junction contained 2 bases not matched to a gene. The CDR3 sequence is CASSLTSGETDTQYF. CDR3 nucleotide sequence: TGTGCCAGCAGCTTGACTAGCGGGGAGACAGATACGCAGTATTTT.

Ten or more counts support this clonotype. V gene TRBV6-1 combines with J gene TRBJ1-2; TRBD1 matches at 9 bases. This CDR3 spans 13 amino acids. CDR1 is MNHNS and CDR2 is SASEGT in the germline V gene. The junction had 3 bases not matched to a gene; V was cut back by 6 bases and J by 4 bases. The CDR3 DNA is TGTGCCAGCAGACAGGGGGCCGGCTATGGCTACACCTTC. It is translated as CASRQGAGYGYTF.

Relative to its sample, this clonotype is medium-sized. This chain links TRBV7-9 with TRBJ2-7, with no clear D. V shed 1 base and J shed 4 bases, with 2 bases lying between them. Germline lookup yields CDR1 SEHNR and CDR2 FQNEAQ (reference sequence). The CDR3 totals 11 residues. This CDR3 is CASSLEYEQYF. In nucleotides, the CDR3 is TGTGCCAGCAGCTTAGAGTACGAGCAGTACTTC.

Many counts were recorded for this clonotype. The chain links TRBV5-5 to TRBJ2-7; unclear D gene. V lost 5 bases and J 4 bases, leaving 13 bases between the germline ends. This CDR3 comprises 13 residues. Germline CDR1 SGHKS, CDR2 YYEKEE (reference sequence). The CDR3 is CASSYRAQYEQYF. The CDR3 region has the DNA TGTGCCAGCAGTTACAGAGCACAATACGAGCAGTACTTC.

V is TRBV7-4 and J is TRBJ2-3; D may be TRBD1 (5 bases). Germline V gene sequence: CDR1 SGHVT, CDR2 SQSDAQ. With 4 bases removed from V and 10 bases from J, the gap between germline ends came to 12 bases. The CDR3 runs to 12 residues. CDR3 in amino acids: CASSSLGRPQYF. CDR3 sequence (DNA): TGTGCCAGCAGCTCGCTGGGGCGCCCGCAGTATTTT.